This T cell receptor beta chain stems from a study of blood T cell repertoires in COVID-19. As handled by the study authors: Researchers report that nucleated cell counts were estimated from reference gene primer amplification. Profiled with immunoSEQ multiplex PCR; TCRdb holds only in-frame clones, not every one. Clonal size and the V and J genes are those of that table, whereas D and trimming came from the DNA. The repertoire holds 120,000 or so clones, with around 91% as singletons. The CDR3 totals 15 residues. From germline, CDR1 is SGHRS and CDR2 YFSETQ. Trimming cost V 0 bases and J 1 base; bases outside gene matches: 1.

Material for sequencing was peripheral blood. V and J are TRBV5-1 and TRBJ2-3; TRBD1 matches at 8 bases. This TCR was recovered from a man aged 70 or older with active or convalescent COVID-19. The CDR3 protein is CASSLVTGGTDTQYF. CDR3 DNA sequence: TGCGCCAGCAGCTTGGTGACAGGGGGCACAGATACGCAGTATTTT.